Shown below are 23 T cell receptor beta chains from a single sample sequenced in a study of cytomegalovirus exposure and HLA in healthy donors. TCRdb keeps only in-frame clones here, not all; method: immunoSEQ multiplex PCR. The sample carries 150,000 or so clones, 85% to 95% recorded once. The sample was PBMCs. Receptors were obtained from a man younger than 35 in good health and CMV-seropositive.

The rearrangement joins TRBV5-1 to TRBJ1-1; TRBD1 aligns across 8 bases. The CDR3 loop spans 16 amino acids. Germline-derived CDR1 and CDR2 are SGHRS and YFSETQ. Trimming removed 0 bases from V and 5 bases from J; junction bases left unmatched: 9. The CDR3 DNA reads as TGCGCCAGCAGCTTGGCCGCCAGGGGGCTCGGGACTGAAGCTTTCTTT. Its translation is CASSLAARGLGTEAFF. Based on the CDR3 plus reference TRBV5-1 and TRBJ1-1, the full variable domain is KAGVTQTPRYLIKTRGQQVTLSCSPISGHRSVSWYQQTPGQGLQFLFEYFSETQRNKGNFPGRFSGRQFSNSRSEMNVSTLELGDSALYLCASSLAARGLGTEAFFGQGTRLTVV.

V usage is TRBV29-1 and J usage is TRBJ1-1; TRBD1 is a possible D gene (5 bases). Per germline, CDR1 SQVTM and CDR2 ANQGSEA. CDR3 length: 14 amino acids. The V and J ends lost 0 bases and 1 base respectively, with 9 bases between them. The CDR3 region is CSVEDGGGNTEAFF. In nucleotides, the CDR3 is TGCAGCGTTGAAGATGGGGGGGGGAACACTGAAGCTTTCTTT.

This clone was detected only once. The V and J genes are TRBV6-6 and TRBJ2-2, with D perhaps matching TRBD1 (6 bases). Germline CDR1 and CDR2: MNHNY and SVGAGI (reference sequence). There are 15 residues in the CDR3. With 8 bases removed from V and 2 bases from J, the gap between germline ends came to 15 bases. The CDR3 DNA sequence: TGTGCCAGCGGGGCTGGGACAAGAAACACCGGGGAGCTGTTTTTT. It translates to CASGAGTRNTGELFF.

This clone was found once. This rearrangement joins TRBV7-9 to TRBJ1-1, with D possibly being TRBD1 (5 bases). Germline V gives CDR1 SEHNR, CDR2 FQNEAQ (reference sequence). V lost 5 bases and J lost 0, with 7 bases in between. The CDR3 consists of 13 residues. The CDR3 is CASSRGVNTEAFF. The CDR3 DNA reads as TGTGCCAGCAGCAGGGGTGTGAACACTGAAGCTTTCTTT.

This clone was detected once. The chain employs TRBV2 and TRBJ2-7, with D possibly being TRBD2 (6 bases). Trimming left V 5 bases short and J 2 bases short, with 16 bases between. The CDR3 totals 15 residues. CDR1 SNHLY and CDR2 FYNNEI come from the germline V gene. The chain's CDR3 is CASSSLGGRPYEQYF. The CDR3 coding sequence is TGTGCCAGCAGTTCCCTTGGAGGGAGACCCTACGAGCAGTACTTC.

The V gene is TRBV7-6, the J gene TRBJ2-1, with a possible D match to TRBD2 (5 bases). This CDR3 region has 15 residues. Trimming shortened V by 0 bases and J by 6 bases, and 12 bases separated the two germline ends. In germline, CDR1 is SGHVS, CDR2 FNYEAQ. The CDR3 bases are TGTGCCAGCAGCTTAGCTTGGGCTAGCCCCAATGAGCAGTTCTTC. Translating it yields CASSLAWASPNEQFF.

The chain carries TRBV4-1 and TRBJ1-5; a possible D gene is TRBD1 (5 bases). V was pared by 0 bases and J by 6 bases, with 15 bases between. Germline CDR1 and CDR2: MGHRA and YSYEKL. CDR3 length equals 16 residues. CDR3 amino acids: CASSQESPGKGQPQHF. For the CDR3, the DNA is TGCGCCAGCAGCCAAGAGAGCCCAGGGAAGGGTCAGCCCCAGCATTTT.

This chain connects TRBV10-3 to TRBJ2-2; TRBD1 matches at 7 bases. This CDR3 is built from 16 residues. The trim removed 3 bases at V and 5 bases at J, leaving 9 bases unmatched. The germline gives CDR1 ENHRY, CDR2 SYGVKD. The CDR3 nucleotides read TGTGCCATCAGTGACGTGGACAGGTTAATGACCGGGGAGCTGTTTTTT. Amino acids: CAISDVDRLMTGELFF.

CDR3 sequence (DNA): TGTGCCAGCAGCAAAGCGTCGACAACGAAGTCCCCCTACGAGCAGTACTTC. This encodes CASSKASTTKSPYEQYF. The V gene is TRBV21-1, the J gene TRBJ2-7; no check of the table's D call, TRBD1, against the DNA was made. TRBV21-1 is a pseudogene locus. This CDR3 is built from 17 residues.

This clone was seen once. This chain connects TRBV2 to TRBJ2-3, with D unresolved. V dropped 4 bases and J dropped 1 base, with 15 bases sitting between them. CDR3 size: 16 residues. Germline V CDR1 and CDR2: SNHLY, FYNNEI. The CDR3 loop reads CASSVVAPPGTDTQYF. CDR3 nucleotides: TGTGCCAGCAGTGTGGTCGCCCCCCCGGGCACAGATACGCAGTATTTT.

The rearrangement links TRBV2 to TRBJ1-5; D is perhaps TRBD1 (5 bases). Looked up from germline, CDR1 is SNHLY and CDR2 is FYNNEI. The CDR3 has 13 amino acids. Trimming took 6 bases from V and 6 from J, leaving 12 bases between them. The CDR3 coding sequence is TGTGCCAGCAGGGGGGAGGGGACTCAGCCCCAGCATTTT. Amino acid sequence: CASRGEGTQPQHF.

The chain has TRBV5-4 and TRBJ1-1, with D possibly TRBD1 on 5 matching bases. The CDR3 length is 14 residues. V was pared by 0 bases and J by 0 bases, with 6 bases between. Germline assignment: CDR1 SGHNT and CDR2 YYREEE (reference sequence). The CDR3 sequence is CASSLEGMNTEAFF. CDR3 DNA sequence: TGTGCCAGCAGCTTGGAGGGGATGAACACTGAAGCTTTCTTT.

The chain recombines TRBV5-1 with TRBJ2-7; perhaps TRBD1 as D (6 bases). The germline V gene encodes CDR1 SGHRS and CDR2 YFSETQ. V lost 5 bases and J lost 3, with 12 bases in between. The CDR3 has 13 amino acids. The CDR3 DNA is TGCGCCAGCAGGGGGGCAGGGGACTACGAGCAGTACTTC. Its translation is CASRGAGDYEQYF.

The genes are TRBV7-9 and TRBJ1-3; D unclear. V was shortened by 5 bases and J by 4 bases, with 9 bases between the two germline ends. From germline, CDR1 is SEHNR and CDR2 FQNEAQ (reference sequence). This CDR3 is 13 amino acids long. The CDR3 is CASSRGGGNTIYF. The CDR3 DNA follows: TGTGCCAGCAGCCGAGGAGGGGGAAACACCATATATTTT.

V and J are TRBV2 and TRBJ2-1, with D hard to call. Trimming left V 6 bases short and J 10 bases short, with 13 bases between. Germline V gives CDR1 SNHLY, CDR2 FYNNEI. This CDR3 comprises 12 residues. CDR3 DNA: TGTGCCAGCAGCGAACATGACTGGGAGCAGTTCTTC. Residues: CASSEHDWEQFF.

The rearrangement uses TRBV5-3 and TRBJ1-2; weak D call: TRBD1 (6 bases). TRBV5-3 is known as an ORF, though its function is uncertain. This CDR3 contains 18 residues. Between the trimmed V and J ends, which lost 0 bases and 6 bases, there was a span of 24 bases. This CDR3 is CARSLVLGHYRERNGYTF. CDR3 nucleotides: TGTGCCAGAAGCTTGGTCTTAGGCCACTACAGGGAACGTAATGGCTACACCTTC.

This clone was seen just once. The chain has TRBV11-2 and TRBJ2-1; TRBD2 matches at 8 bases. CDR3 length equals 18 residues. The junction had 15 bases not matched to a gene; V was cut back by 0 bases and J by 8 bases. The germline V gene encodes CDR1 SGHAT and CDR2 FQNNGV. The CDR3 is CASSLEMGGTRSLYEQFF. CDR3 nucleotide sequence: TGTGCCAGCAGCTTAGAGATGGGGGGGACTAGAAGTTTATATGAGCAGTTCTTC.

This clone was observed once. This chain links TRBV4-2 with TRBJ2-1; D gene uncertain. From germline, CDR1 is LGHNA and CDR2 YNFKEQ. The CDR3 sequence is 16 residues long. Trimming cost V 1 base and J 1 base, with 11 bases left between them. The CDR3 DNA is TGTGCCAGCAGCCAAGCAGTGGGCCCTTCCTACAATGAGCAGTTCTTC. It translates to CASSQAVGPSYNEQFF.

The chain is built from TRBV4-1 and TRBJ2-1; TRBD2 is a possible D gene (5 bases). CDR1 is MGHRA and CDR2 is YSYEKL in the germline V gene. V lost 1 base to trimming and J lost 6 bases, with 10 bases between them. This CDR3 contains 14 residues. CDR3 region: CASSQVSSSNEQFF. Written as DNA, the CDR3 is TGCGCCAGCAGCCAAGTTTCTAGCTCCAATGAGCAGTTCTTC.

The CDR3 is CAWKIVDTGELFF. In DNA form, the CDR3 reads TGTGCCTGGAAGATTGTAGACACCGGGGAGCTGTTTTTT. V and J are TRBV30 and TRBJ2-2; no clear D. The length of the CDR3 is 13 residues. Looked up from germline, CDR1 is GTSNPN and CDR2 is SVGIG (reference sequence). The germline V and J ends were trimmed by 4 bases and 3 bases, with 9 bases remaining between them.

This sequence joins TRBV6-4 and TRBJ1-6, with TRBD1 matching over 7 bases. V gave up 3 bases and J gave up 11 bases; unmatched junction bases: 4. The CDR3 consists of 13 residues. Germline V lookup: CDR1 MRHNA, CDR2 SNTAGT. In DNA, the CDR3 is TGTGCCAGCAGTGATAACAGGGGTACACCCCTCCACTTT. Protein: CASSDNRGTPLHF.

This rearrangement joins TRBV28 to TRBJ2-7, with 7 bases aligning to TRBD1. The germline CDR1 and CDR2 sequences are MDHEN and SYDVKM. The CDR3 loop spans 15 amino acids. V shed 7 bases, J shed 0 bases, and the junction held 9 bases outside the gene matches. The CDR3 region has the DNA TGTGCCAGCAAGAGGCCGACAGGGAACTCCTACGAGCAGTACTTC. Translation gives CASKRPTGNSYEQYF. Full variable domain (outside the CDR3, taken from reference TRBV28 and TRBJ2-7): DVKVTQSSRYLVKRTGEKVFLECVQDMDHENMFWYRQDPGLGLRLIYFSYDVKMKEKGDIPEGYSVSREKKERFSLILESASTNQTSMYLCASKRPTGNSYEQYFGPGTRLTVT.

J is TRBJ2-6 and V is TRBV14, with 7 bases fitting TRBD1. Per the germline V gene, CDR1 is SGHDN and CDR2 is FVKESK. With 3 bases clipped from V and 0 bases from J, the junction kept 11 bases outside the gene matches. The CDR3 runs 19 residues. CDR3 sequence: CASSHPGTVPYSGANVLTF. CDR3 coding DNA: TGTGCCAGCAGCCACCCCGGGACAGTGCCTTACTCTGGGGCCAACGTCCTGACTTTC.